A single sample gave rise to the 21 T cell receptor beta chains below, sequenced in a study of identical twins. TCRdb reanalysed the 5' RACE reads using MiXCR and keeps one entry per CDR3 protein. The data show about 220,000 distinct CDR3 sequences, 6.5% seen once. Another study also made use of these data, one on T cells expressing NK-cell markers.

Sequencing was done on a sample of CD8+ T cells sorted from blood. These receptors originate from a woman between 18 and 29 years old in good health.

This clonotype was detected ten times or more. This chain uses TRBV11-2 with TRBJ2-1, with D perhaps being TRBD1 or TRBD2 (5 bases each). The germline V and J ends were trimmed by 6 bases and 4 bases, with 10 bases remaining between them. This CDR3 is 13 amino acids long. The germline gives CDR1 SGHAT, CDR2 FQNNGV. The CDR3: CASSRDGYNEQFF. In DNA form, the CDR3 reads TGTGCCAGCAGTCGGGACGGTTACAATGAGCAGTTCTTC.

The rearrangement links TRBV16 to TRBJ1-2; 8 bases fit TRBD1. Per the germline V gene, CDR1 is KGHSY and CDR2 is FQNENV. V was clipped by 11 bases and J by 4 bases; unmatched bases: 9. The CDR3 length is 13 residues. CDR3 loop: CARSFDRGYGYTF. The CDR3 bases are TGTGCCCGAAGCTTCGACAGGGGCTATGGCTACACCTTC.

This clonotype was seen more than once but under ten times. The chain employs TRBV5-1 and TRBJ2-7, with a possible D match to TRBD2 (5 bases). This CDR3 has 16 residues. Germline V gives CDR1 SGHRS, CDR2 YFSETQ. V gave up 0 bases and J gave up 2 bases, with 15 bases separating them. The DNA of the CDR3 is TGCGCCAGCAGCTTGGGGTACGGAGCGGTGGCCTACGAGCAGTACTTC. As protein: CASSLGYGAVAYEQYF.

This clonotype has just a few counts. The rearrangement links TRBV25-1 to TRBJ2-1, with TRBD1 as a possible D gene (6 bases). V was trimmed by 5 bases and J by 4 bases, leaving 18 bases between them. The CDR3 spans 16 residues. Germline V gene lookup returns CDR1 MGHDK and CDR2 SYGVNS. The chain's CDR3 is CASSKTGTPGYNEQFF. As DNA, the CDR3 is TGTGCCAGCAGTAAAACCGGGACACCCGGGTACAATGAGCAGTTCTTC. The full variable domain, completed using reference TRBV25-1 and TRBJ2-1, is EADIYQTPRYLVIGTGKKITLECSQTMGHDKMYWYQQDPGMELHLIHYSYGVNSTEKGDLSSESTVSRIRTEHFPLTLESARPSHTSQYLCASSKTGTPGYNEQFFGPGTRLTVL.

This clonotype was recorded a few times. V usage is TRBV7-3 and J usage is TRBJ1-2, with D unresolved. Trimming stripped 5 bases from V and 4 bases from J, with 11 bases between. CDR1 SGHTA and CDR2 FQGTGA come from the germline V gene. CDR3 length: 13 amino acids. The CDR3 loop is CASSPSFFYGYTF. The CDR3 DNA sequence: TGTGCCAGCAGCCCGAGTTTTTTCTATGGCTACACCTTC.

This clonotype was counted ten times or more. V is TRBV4-2 and J is TRBJ2-1, with no clear D. The CDR3 contains 14 residues. Trimming stripped 4 bases from V and 7 bases from J, with 14 bases between. Germline loops: CDR1 LGHNA, CDR2 YNFKEQ. The CDR3 region is CASSPAYLENEQFF. The CDR3, as DNA: TGTGCCAGCAGCCCCGCCTACCTAGAAAATGAGCAGTTCTTC.

This clonotype was picked up many times. This chain links TRBV29-1 with TRBJ2-2; D remains ambiguous. Germline assignment: CDR1 SQVTM and CDR2 ANQGSEA. V was clipped by 5 bases and J by 3 bases, with 7 bases between them. The CDR3 sequence is 12 residues long. CDR3 sequence (DNA): TGCAGCGTTTCACCATACACCGGGGAGCTGTTTTTT. Translation gives CSVSPYTGELFF.

There are a few counts of this clonotype. The chain employs TRBV4-2 and TRBJ1-1; D remains unclear. V dropped 3 bases and J dropped 1 base, with 18 bases sitting between them. The CDR3 has 17 residues. The germline CDR1 and CDR2 sequences are LGHNA and YNFKEQ. CDR3 DNA: TGTGCCAGCAGCCAGGCCGCCCGTGGGGTCGGGAACACTGAAGCTTTCTTT. Protein product: CASSQAARGVGNTEAFF.

A remark on this clonotype: A much larger clone sits a single nucleotide away, making a read error possible. The rearrangement links TRBV7-8 to TRBJ2-3; D remains unclear. V was trimmed by 5 bases and J by 2 bases, leaving 11 bases between them. The CDR3 is 14 amino acids. The germline gives CDR1 SGHVS, CDR2 FQNEAQ. CDR3 amino acids: CASSHLGITDTQYF. The DNA of the CDR3 is TGTGCCAGCAGCCACTTGGGGATCACAGATACGCAGTATTTT.

The table lists this clonotype with many counts. The V and J genes are TRBV5-6 and TRBJ2-1; tentatively, D is TRBD2 (5 bases). Germline V gene data show CDR1 as SGHDT and CDR2 as YYEEEE. The CDR3 is made up of 14 amino acids. The V end lost 0 bases, the J end lost 9 bases, and 13 bases lay between the germline ends. The CDR3, as DNA: TGTGCCAGCAGCTTGGAACTAGTTTCCGGTGAGCAGTTCTTC. Protein: CASSLELVSGEQFF.

This clonotype occurred many times. The rearrangement joins TRBV7-6 to TRBJ2-2; possible D gene TRBD2, 6 bases. CDR1 is SGHVS and CDR2 is FNYEAQ in the germline V gene. The ends were cut back, 1 base at V and 7 bases at J, with 7 bases in the middle. The CDR3 sequence is 13 residues long. This CDR3 is CASSLVGGGELFF. Here the CDR3 DNA reads TGTGCCAGCAGCTTAGTGGGAGGCGGGGAGCTGTTTTTT. Variable domain in full (rest from reference TRBV7-6 and TRBJ2-2): GAGVSQSPRYKVTKRGQDVALRCDPISGHVSLYWYRQALGQGPEFLTYFNYEAQQDKSGLPNDRFSAERPEGSISTLTIQRTEQRDSAMYRCASSLVGGGELFFGEGSRLTVL.

This clonotype was counted at least ten times. This rearrangement joins TRBV12-3 or TRBV12-4 to TRBJ2-7; D perhaps matches TRBD2 (6 bases). V was pared by 0 bases and J by 5 bases, with 11 bases between. The CDR3 loop spans 14 amino acids. In nucleotides, the CDR3 is TGTGCCAGCAGTTTAGCGGGAGGAAACAACGAGCAGTACTTC. Amino acids: CASSLAGGNNEQYF.

The chain links TRBV25-1 to TRBJ2-3; no clear D. V lost 2 bases to trimming and J lost 6 bases, with 18 bases between them. CDR1 and CDR2 (germline): MGHDK, SYGVNS. The CDR3 has 16 amino acids. The CDR3 nucleotides read TGTGCCAGCAGTGAAAGAAGAGGTGTCTTGAGGGATACGCAGTATTTT. Its translation: CASSERRGVLRDTQYF. The complete variable domain, with remaining parts taken from reference TRBV25-1 and TRBJ2-3, reads EADIYQTPRYLVIGTGKKITLECSQTMGHDKMYWYQQDPGMELHLIHYSYGVNSTEKGDLSSESTVSRIRTEHFPLTLESARPSHTSQYLCASSERRGVLRDTQYFGPGTRLTVL.

This clonotype was observed many times. The J gene is TRBJ2-5, the V gene TRBV12-5, with D hard to call. The V and J ends lost 3 bases and 2 bases respectively, with 7 bases between them. Germline-derived CDR1 and CDR2 are LGHNT and FRNRAP. The CDR3 is made up of 13 amino acids. CDR3 DNA sequence: TGTGCTAGTGGTTTTGACTTTCAAGAGACCCAGTACTTC. Amino acids: CASGFDFQETQYF.

This clonotype was counted a few times. The J gene is TRBJ2-7, the V gene TRBV29-1; D perhaps matches TRBD1 (7 bases). CDR3 length: 13 residues. Trimming removed 5 bases from V and 2 bases from J, with 13 bases in between. The germline CDR1 and CDR2 sequences are SQVTM and ANQGSEA. This CDR3 is CSVQGGTAYEQYF. CDR3 nucleotides: TGCAGCGTTCAGGGGGGAACAGCCTACGAGCAGTACTTC.

Only a few counts were recorded for this clonotype. The V and J genes are TRBV4-1 and TRBJ1-2, with 7 bases identical to TRBD1. The ends lost 4 bases at V and 8 bases at J; junction bases unmatched: 22. The germline gives CDR1 MGHRA, CDR2 YSYEKL. The CDR3 runs 18 residues. The CDR3 spells CASSPPRTGPSVTRGYTF. The CDR3 DNA sequence: TGCGCCAGCAGCCCTCCGAGGACAGGCCCGTCCGTTACGAGGGGCTACACCTTC.

V and J are TRBV27 and TRBJ2-1, with TRBD2 as a possible D gene (6 bases). Trimming removed 5 bases at V and 0 bases at J, with 8 bases between. The CDR3 spans 14 residues. Germline-derived CDR1 and CDR2 are MNHEY and SMNVEV (reference sequence). The CDR3 bases are TGTGCCAGCAGTGGACTACTCTCCTACAATGAGCAGTTCTTC. Translating gives CASSGLLSYNEQFF.

This clonotype was counted at least ten times. The chain carries TRBV21-1 and TRBJ2-1. TRBV21-1 is a pseudogene. This CDR3 comprises 15 residues. The CDR3 loop is CASSTAGITYNEQFF. CDR3 nucleotides: TGTGCCAGCAGCACAGCGGGGATCACTTACAATGAGCAGTTCTTC.

The V and J genes are TRBV30 and TRBJ2-2; D unclear. V gave up 5 bases and J gave up 2 bases, with 9 bases separating them. The CDR3 totals 13 residues. Germline V gives CDR1 GTSNPN, CDR2 SVGIG (reference sequence). The CDR3 is CAWDGPNTGELFF. Here the CDR3 DNA reads TGTGCCTGGGACGGACCCAACACCGGGGAGCTGTTTTTT.

This clonotype occurred a few times. The chain links TRBV6-5 to TRBJ2-1; 8 bases fit TRBD2. CDR1 and CDR2 from the germline V gene are MNHEY and SVGAGI. The CDR3 has 18 residues. V shed 4 bases and J 6 bases; nucleotides not matched to a gene: 17. The CDR3 sequence is CASSSLMTRASGFNEQFF. The CDR3 bases are TGTGCCAGCAGTTCTCTAATGACTCGGGCTAGCGGGTTCAATGAGCAGTTCTTC.

This rearrangement joins TRBV6-1 to TRBJ2-5; 12 bases are a match to TRBD2. The CDR3 totals 15 residues. Germline V CDR1 and CDR2: MNHNS, SASEGT. Germline trimming cut 4 bases from V and 4 bases from J; bases unmatched to any gene: 4. The CDR3 is CASSASGGALETQYF. CDR3 in DNA: TGTGCCAGCAGTGCTAGCGGGGGGGCCTTAGAGACCCAGTACTTC.